Sequencing of this T cell receptor (beta chain) was carried out in a study of shared clonotypes between healthy human individuals. CDR3 length equals 14 residues. The trim removed 5 bases at V and 6 bases at J, leaving 5 bases unmatched. Germline lookup yields CDR1 MNHNS and CDR2 SASEGT. Measured with immunoSEQ multiplex PCR; TCRdb has only the in-frame clones, and not every one. The profile shows roughly 2.4 million clones, under 97% of them singletons. Sequencing used naive CD4+ T cells sorted from blood. Subset given: CD45RA+ positively selected. The chain recombines TRBV6-1 with TRBJ2-7, with 12 bases identical to TRBD2. The sequence was collected from a man between 18 and 35 years old in good health. The CDR3 DNA sequence: TGTGCCAGCAGTTATACTAGCGGGGGGTTCGAGCAGTACTTC. This codes for CASSYTSGGFEQYF.